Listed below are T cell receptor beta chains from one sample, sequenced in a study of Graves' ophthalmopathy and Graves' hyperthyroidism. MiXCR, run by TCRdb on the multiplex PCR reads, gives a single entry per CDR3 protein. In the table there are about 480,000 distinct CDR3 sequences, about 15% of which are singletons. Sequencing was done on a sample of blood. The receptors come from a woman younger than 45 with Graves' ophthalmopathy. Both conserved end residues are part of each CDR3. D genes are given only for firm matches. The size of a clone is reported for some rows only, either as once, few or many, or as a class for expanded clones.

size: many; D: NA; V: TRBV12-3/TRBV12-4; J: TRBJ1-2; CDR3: CASSADSYGYTF; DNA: TGTGCCAGCAGCGCTGACAGCTATGGCTACACCTTC
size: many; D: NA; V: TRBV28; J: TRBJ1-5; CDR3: CASRNARGASNQPQHF; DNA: TGTGCCAGCAGAAATGCACGGGGGGCTAGCAATCAGCCCCAGCATTTT
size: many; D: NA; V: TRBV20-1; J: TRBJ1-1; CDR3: CSARDPGSKAEAFF; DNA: TGCAGTGCTAGAGATCCAGGGTCTAAGGCTGAAGCTTTCTTT
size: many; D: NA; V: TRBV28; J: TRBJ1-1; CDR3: CASSPPTNTEAFF; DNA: TGTGCCAGCAGCCCCCCCACGAACACTGAAGCTTTCTTT
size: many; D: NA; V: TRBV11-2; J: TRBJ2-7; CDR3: CASSLRVRADEQYF; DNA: TGTGCCAGCAGCTTGAGGGTCAGGGCGGACGAGCAGTACTTC
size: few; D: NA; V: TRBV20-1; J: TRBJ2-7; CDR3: CSARARASYEQYF; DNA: TGCAGTGCTCGCGCGCGGGCATCCTACGAGCAGTACTTC
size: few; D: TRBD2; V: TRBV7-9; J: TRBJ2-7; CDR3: CASSFGLAKTYEQYF; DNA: TGTGCCAGCAGCTTCGGACTAGCGAAAACTTACGAGCAGTACTTC
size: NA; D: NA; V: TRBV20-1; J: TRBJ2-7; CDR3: CSATGTLTYEQYF; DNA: TGCAGTGCTACCGGGACTCTTACCTACGAGCAGTACTTC
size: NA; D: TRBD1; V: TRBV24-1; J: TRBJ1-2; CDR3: CATSDPGQGGYGYTF; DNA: TGTGCCACCAGTGACCCCGGGCAGGGGGGTTATGGCTACACCTTC
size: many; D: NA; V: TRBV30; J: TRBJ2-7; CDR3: CAWRRVSSYEQYF; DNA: TGTGCCTGGAGGAGAGTTAGCTCCTACGAGCAGTACTTC
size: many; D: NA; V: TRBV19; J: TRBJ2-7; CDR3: CASSAGYYEQYF; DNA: TGTGCCAGTAGTGCGGGGTATTACGAGCAGTACTTC
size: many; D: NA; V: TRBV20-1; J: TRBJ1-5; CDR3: CSARDEFLENQPQHF; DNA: TGCAGTGCTAGAGATGAGTTCCTCGAGAATCAGCCCCAGCATTTT
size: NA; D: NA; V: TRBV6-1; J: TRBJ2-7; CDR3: CASLNPYEQYF; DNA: TGTGCCAGTCTTAATCCCTACGAGCAGTACTTC
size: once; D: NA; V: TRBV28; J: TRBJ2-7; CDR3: CASSSNYIHEQYF; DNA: TGTGCCAGCAGTTCGAACTACATCCACGAGCAGTACTTC
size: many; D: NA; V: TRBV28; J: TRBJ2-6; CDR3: CASLKLGPTMANVLTF; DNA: TGTGCCAGCCTGAAACTAGGCCCCACCATGGCCAACGTCCTGACTTTC
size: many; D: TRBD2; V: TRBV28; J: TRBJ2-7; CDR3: CASSLPSSGSSYEQYF; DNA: TGTGCCAGCAGTTTACCCTCTAGCGGGAGCTCCTACGAGCAGTACTTC
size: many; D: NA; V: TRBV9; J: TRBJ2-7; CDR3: CASSPPQPRLGEQYF; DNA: TGTGCCAGCAGCCCCCCCCAACCTCGACTAGGGGAGCAGTACTTC
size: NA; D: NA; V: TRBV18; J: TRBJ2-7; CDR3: CASSREPGSYEQYF; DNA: TGTGCCAGCTCACGAGAACCGGGAAGCTACGAGCAGTACTTC
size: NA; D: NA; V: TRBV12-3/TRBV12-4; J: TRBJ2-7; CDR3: CASSWTGDFSEQYF; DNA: TGTGCCAGCAGTTGGACGGGAGACTTCTCCGAGCAGTACTTC
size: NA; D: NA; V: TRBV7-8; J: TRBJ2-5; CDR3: CASIGMGQETQYF; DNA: TGTGCCAGCATAGGGATGGGGCAAGAGACCCAGTACTTC
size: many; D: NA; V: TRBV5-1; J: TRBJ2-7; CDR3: CASSLVGGFSYEQYF; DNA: TGCGCCAGCAGCTTGGTGGGGGGTTTCTCCTACGAGCAGTACTTC
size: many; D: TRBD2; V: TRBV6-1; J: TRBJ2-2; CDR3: CASSGPGLGYTGELFF; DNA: TGTGCCAGCAGTGGACCGGGACTAGGGTACACCGGGGAGCTGTTTTTT